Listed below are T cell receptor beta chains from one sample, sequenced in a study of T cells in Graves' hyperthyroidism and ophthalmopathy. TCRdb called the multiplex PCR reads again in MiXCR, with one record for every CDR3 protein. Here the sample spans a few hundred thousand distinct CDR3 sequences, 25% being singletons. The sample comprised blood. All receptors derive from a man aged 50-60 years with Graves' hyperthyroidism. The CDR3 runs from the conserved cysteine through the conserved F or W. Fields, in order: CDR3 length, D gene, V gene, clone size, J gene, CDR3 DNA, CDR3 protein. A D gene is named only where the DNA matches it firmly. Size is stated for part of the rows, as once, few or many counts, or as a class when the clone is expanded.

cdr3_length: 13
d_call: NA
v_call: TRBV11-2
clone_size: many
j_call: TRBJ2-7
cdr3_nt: TGTGCCAGCAGCTTAGGCGGTTTCTACGAGCAGTACTTC
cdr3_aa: CASSLGGFYEQYF

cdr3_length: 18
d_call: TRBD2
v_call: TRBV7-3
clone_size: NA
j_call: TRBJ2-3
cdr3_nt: TGTGCCAGCAGCTTAACGTTTACTAGCGGGAGGGCTCAAGATACGCAGTATTTT
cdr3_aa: CASSLTFTSGRAQDTQYF

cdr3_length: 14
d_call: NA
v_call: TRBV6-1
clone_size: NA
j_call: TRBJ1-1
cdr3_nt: TGTGTCAGCAGACCCGGGGGCCGAAACACTGAAGCTTTCTTT
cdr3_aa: CVSRPGGRNTEAFF

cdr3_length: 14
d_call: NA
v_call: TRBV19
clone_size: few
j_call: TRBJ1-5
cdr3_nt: TGTGCCAGTAGCCACCCTGGGGGCAATCAGCCCCAGCATTTT
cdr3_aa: CASSHPGGNQPQHF

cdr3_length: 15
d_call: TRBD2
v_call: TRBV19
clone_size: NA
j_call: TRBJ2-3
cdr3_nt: TGTGCCAGTAGTCGGGGACTAGTTCAGGGAGATACGCAGTATTTT
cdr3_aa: CASSRGLVQGDTQYF

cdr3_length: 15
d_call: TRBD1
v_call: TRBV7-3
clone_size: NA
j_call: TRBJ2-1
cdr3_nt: TGTGCCAGCAGCTCTCAGGGACAGGGGAACAATGAGCAGTTCTTC
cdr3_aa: CASSSQGQGNNEQFF

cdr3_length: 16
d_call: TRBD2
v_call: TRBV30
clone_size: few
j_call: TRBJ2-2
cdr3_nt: TGTGCCTGGAGTGTACGGGGCGGGAGACGAACCGGGGAGCTGTTTTTT
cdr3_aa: CAWSVRGGRRTGELFF

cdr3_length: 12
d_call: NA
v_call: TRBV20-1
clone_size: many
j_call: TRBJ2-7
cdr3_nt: TGCAGTGCTAGACAAGCGGTCTACGAGCAGTACTTC
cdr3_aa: CSARQAVYEQYF

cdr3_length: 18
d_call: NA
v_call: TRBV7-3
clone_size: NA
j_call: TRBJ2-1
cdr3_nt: TGCGCCAGCAGCCAAGGAACTGGTGTCCGAAGGACGTCCAATGAGCAGTTCTTC
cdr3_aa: CASSQGTGVRRTSNEQFF

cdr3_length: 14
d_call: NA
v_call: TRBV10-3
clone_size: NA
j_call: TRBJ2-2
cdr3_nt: TGTGCCATCAGTAACCACTCGAACACCGGGGAGCTGTTTTTT
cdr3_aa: CAISNHSNTGELFF

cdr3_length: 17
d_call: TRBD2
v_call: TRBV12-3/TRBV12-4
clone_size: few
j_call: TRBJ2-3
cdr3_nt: TGTGCCAGCAGTTTAGGGAACCTAGCGGGAGGGCCAGATACGCAGTATTTT
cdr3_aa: CASSLGNLAGGPDTQYF

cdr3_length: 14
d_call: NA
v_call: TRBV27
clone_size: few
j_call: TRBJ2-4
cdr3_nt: TGTGCCAGCAGTCTCACAGGGCGCTACGTGATTCAGTACTTC
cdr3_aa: CASSLTGRYVIQYF

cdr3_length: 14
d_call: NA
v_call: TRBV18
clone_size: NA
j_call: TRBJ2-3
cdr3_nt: TGTGCCAGCTCCAGAGGGCGGGACACAGATACGCAGTATTTT
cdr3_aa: CASSRGRDTDTQYF

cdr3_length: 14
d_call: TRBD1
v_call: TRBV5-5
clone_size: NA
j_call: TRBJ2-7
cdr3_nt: TGTGCCAGCAGCTTAGGGACAGATGTCTACGAGCAGTACTTC
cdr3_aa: CASSLGTDVYEQYF

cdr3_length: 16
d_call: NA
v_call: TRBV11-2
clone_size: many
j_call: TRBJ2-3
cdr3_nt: TGTGCCAGCAGCTCTCAGGGGACGGCAACTGCTGGTACGCAGTATTTT
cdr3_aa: CASSSQGTATAGTQYF

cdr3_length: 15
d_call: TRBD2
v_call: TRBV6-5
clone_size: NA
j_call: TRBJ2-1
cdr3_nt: TGTGCCAGCAGTTTTCCGGGACTAGGGGTGGATGAGCAGTTCTTC
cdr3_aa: CASSFPGLGVDEQFF

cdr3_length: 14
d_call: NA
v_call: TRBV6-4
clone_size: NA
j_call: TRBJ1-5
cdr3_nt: TGTGCCAGCAGTGACTCGGAGGGGGTACAGCCCCAGCATTTT
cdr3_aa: CASSDSEGVQPQHF

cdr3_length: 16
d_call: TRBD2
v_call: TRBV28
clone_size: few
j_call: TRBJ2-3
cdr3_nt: TGTGCCAGCTCGTTATCTAGCGGGGGCACCACAGATACGCAGTATTTT
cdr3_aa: CASSLSSGGTTDTQYF

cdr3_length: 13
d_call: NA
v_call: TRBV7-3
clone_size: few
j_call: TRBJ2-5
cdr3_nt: TGTGCCAGCAGCTTAACCAACGGTGAGACCCAGTACTTC
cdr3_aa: CASSLTNGETQYF

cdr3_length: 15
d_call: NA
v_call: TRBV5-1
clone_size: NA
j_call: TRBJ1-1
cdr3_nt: TGCGCCAGCAGCTTGGCTTCGGACGGCGGCACTGAAGCTTTCTTT
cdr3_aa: CASSLASDGGTEAFF

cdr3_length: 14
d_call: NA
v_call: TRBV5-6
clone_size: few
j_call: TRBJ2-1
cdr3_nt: TGTGCCAGCAGCTTGGGAAGGAGCGTAGATGAGCAGTTCTTC
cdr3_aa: CASSLGRSVDEQFF

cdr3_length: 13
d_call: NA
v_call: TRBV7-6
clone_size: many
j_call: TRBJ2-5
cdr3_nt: TGTGCCAGCAGCGGGAGTCGCCAAGAGACCCAGTACTTC
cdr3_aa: CASSGSRQETQYF

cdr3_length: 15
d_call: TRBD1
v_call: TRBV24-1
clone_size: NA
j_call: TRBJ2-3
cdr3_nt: TGTGCCACCAGTGATTCGAGGGGGCAAGGAGATACGCAGTATTTT
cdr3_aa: CATSDSRGQGDTQYF

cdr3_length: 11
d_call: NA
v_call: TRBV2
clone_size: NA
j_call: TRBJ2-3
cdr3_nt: TGTGCCAGCATGGTCGGGGGTACGCAGTATTTT
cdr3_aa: CASMVGGTQYF

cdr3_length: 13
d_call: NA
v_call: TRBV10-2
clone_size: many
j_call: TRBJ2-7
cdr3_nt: TGCGCCAGCAAATGGGGCGAGCAGTACGAGCAGTACTTC
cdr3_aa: CASKWGEQYEQYF

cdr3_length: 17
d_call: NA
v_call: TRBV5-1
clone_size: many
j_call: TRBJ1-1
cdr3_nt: TGCGCCAGCAGCTTGTATCCATCGACAGCGTTGAACACTGAAGCTTTCTTT
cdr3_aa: CASSLYPSTALNTEAFF

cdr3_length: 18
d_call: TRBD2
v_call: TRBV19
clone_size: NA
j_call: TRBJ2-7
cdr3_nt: TGTGCCAGTAGTATTTTTTTGGGACTAGCTCAAGGCGCCTACGAGCAGTACTTC
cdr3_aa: CASSIFLGLAQGAYEQYF

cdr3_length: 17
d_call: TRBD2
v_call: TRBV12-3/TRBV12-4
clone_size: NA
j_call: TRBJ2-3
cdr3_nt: TGTGCCAGCAGTTTATATATAGCGGGTGTTAGCGCAGATACGCAGTATTTT
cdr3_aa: CASSLYIAGVSADTQYF

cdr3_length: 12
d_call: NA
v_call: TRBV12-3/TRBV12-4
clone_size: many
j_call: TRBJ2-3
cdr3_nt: TGTGCCAGCAGGCCCGAGAGGGATACGCAGTATTTT
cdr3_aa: CASRPERDTQYF

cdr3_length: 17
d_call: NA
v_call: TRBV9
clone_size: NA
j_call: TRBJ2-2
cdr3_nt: TGTGCCAGCAGCGTAGAAGGTCCGGGACAGAACACCGGGGAGCTGTTTTTT
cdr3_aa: CASSVEGPGQNTGELFF

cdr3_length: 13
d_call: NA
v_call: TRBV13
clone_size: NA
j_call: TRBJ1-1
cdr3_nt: TGTGCCAGCAGCTTCCAGGGGAGGACTGAAGCTTTCTTT
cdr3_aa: CASSFQGRTEAFF

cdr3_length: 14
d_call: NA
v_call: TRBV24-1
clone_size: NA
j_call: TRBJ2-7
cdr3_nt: TGTGCCACCAGTGATCTCGACAGTCCCTACGAGCAGTACTTC
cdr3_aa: CATSDLDSPYEQYF

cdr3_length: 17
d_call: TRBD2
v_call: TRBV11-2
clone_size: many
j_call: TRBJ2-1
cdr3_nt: TGTGCCAGCAGCTTGCCAAAAGCGGGAGCTTATCTCAATGAGCAGTTCTTC
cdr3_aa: CASSLPKAGAYLNEQFF

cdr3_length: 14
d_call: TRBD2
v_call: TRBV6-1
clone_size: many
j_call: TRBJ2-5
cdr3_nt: TGTGCCAGCAGTGAACGGGGGGATGGAGAGACCCAGTACTTC
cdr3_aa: CASSERGDGETQYF